One sample yielded the 32 T cell receptor beta chains listed below, sequenced in a study of blood T cell repertoires in COVID-19. The method was immunoSEQ multiplex PCR; TCRdb's version includes in-frame clones alone and lacks a portion of them. The sample carries about 68,000 clones, 85% to 90% recorded once. Sequencing was done on a sample of peripheral blood. The source of these receptors is a man in his forties or fifties with acute or convalescent COVID-19.

This chain joins TRBV5-4 and TRBJ2-7; D ambiguous. CDR3 length: 15 residues. The V gene lost 0 bases and the J gene lost 2 bases, with 12 bases spanning the gap. Germline assignment: CDR1 SGHNT and CDR2 YYREEE (reference sequence). The CDR3 spells CASSLASRPTYEQYF. DNA of the CDR3: TGTGCCAGCAGCTTGGCTAGTCGACCCACCTACGAGCAGTACTTC. Full variable domain (missing parts from reference TRBV5-4 and TRBJ2-7): ETGVTQSPTHLIKTRGQQVTLRCSSQSGHNTVSWYQQALGQGPQFIFQYYREEENGRGNFPPRFSGLQFPNYSSELNVNALELDDSALYLCASSLASRPTYEQYFGPGTRLTVT.

This rearrangement joins TRBV5-1 to TRBJ2-1; TRBD2 aligns across 11 bases. Germline CDR1 is SGHRS and CDR2 is YFSETQ. V lost 4 bases, J lost 3 bases, and 3 bases stayed unmatched. The CDR3 has 15 residues. The DNA of the CDR3 is TGCGCCAGCAGCGTCACTAGCGGGGGCTACAATGAGCAGTTCTTC. This gives the protein CASSVTSGGYNEQFF.

The V and J genes are TRBV30 and TRBJ1-3, with D uncertain. The CDR3 has 12 amino acids. CDR1 is GTSNPN, CDR2 SVGIG, per germline (reference sequence). CDR3 sequence (DNA): TGTGTCGGGTATGCGTCTGGAAACACCATATATTTT. Residues: CVGYASGNTIYF.

The sample holds one count of this clone. This rearrangement joins TRBV10-3 to TRBJ2-1; D is possibly TRBD2 (6 bases). Looked up from germline, CDR1 is ENHRY and CDR2 is SYGVKD. This CDR3 comprises 15 residues. The V gene lost 0 bases and the J gene lost 7 bases, with 13 bases spanning the gap. The DNA for the CDR3 is TGTGCCATCAGTGAGTCTTACGGGAGCGGGAATGAGCAGTTCTTC. Protein: CAISESYGSGNEQFF.

This clone was observed a handful of times. This chain joins TRBV11-2 and TRBJ1-1; 7 nucleotides match TRBD1. This CDR3 comprises 14 residues. CDR1 is SGHAT and CDR2 is FQNNGV in the germline V gene. V shed 5 bases, J shed 1 base, and the junction held 4 bases outside the gene matches. CDR3 sequence reads: CASSTRQGNTEAFF. The CDR3 nucleotides read TGTGCCAGCAGCACGAGACAGGGGAACACTGAAGCTTTCTTT. The whole variable domain, remainder taken from reference TRBV11-2 and TRBJ1-1, is EAGVAQSPRYKIIEKRQSVAFWCNPISGHATLYWYQQILGQGPKLLIQFQNNGVVDDSQLPKDRFSAERLKGVDSTLKIQPAKLEDSAVYLCASSTRQGNTEAFFGQGTRLTVV.

The chain links TRBV12-3 or TRBV12-4 to TRBJ1-4; maybe TRBD1 (6 bases). CDR3 size: 12 residues. The V gene lost 10 bases and the J gene lost 8 bases, with 14 bases spanning the gap. This CDR3 is CATKTGYEKLFF. CDR3 in DNA: TGTGCCACCAAGACAGGATACGAAAAACTGTTTTTT.

The rearrangement links TRBV5-1 to TRBJ2-7, with 12 bases matching TRBD1. The V and J ends lost 9 bases and 11 bases, in that order; junction bases with no gene match: 18. This CDR3 has 15 residues. Per germline, CDR1 SGHRS and CDR2 YFSETQ. CDR3 sequence: CANRIGTGTGGIKYF. CDR3 DNA: TGCGCCAACAGGATCGGAACCGGGACAGGGGGCATTAAGTACTTC.

The gene calls are TRBV9 and TRBJ2-2; TRBD1 agrees at 7 bases. The V segment lost 0 bases and the J segment 6 bases; nucleotides outside the gene matches: 8. This CDR3 has 16 amino acids. Germline V gene data show CDR1 as SGDLS and CDR2 as YYNGEE. This CDR3 is CASSVVPTGVAGELFF. The CDR3 DNA reads TGTGCCAGCAGCGTAGTTCCAACAGGGGTAGCCGGGGAGCTGTTTTTT.

This chain joins TRBV27 and TRBJ2-7; a possible D gene is TRBD1 (5 bases). The CDR3 extends over 14 amino acids. Trimming took 6 bases from V and 7 from J, leaving 19 bases between them. In germline, CDR1 is MNHEY, CDR2 SMNVEV (reference sequence). CDR3 amino acids: CASSARAGNVEQYF. CDR3 nucleotide sequence: TGTGCCAGCAGCGCCCGGGCAGGGAATGTTGAGCAGTACTTC.

The chain uses TRBV6-5 and TRBJ1-2; 9 nucleotides match TRBD1. The trim removed 6 bases at V and 7 bases at J, leaving 12 bases unmatched. The CDR3 is 15 amino acids. Germline V gives CDR1 MNHEY, CDR2 SVGAGI. The CDR3 bases are TGTGCCAGCAGCTTTGGCACAGGGGGCGCGGGTGGCTACACCTTC. Encoded protein: CASSFGTGGAGGYTF.

This chain links TRBV7-9 with TRBJ2-2, with 14 positions matching TRBD2. The CDR3 has 18 residues. V lost 3 bases, J lost 0 bases, and 3 bases stayed unmatched. Germline CDR1 and CDR2: SEHNR and FQNEAQ (reference sequence). CDR3 DNA: TGTGCCAGCAGCTTGGGGACTAGCGGGAGCGCGAACACCGGGGAGCTGTTTTTT. Amino acids: CASSLGTSGSANTGELFF.

The rearrangement uses TRBV4-2 and TRBJ1-4; possible D gene TRBD1, 5 bases. Looked up from germline, CDR1 is LGHNA and CDR2 is YNFKEQ. The CDR3 totals 20 residues. Trimming took off 4 bases at V and 0 bases at J, with 24 bases between the two ends. In nucleotides, the CDR3 is TGTGCCAGCAGCCCACGAGAGGCAGGGAGGTACTCGGCAACTAATGAAAAACTGTTTTTT. Its translation is CASSPREAGRYSATNEKLFF.

The genes are TRBV3-1 (or the pseudogene TRBV3-2) and TRBJ1-1, with D possibly being TRBD1 (5 bases). CDR3 length: 16 amino acids. Germline V gene data show CDR1 as LGHDT and CDR2 as YNNKEL (reference sequence). The V end was cut by 2 bases, the J end by 1 base, with 14 bases between. This chain's CDR3 is CASSQSPDKWNTEAFF. CDR3 sequence (DNA): TGTGCCAGCAGCCAATCCCCGGACAAGTGGAACACTGAAGCTTTCTTT.

This clone was counted a single time. V and J are TRBV7-2 and TRBJ2-1; no firm D call. The CDR3 is 14 amino acids. V gave up 0 bases and J gave up 7 bases, with 10 bases separating them. Per the germline V gene, CDR1 is SGHTA and CDR2 is FQGNSA. CDR3 DNA: TGTGCCAGCAGCTTAGCGCCAGCGTCGAATGAGCAGTTCTTC. As protein: CASSLAPASNEQFF.

The V call is TRBV4-1, the J call TRBJ2-7; no clear D. The V end was cut by 1 base, the J end by 3 bases, with 10 bases between. The V gene's germline CDR1 is MGHRA and CDR2 YSYEKL. The CDR3 totals 14 residues. The CDR3 region is CASSQGSQFYEQYF. The CDR3 region has the DNA TGCGCCAGCAGCCAAGGTTCGCAGTTCTACGAGCAGTACTTC.

The chain couples TRBV5-5 to TRBJ1-2; TRBD1 matches 7 bases. The V segment lost 4 bases and the J segment 8 bases; nucleotides outside the gene matches: 8. Germline V gene lookup returns CDR1 SGHKS and CDR2 YYEKEE (reference sequence). This CDR3 region has 13 residues. For the CDR3, the DNA is TGTGCCAGCAGCGAAACAGGGGTCGGGGGCTACACCTTC. Its protein is CASSETGVGGYTF.

This clone was seen a single time. The rearrangement uses TRBV6-4 and TRBJ2-7; 7 nucleotides agree with TRBD1. This CDR3 is 14 amino acids long. Germline V lookup: CDR1 MRHNA, CDR2 SNTAGT. V dropped 4 bases and J dropped 6; count of bases not matched to a gene: 9. Written as DNA, the CDR3 is TGTGCCAGCAGTGTACGACAGGGTGCGGGCGAGCAGTACTTC. It is translated as CASSVRQGAGEQYF.

This clone is a singleton in its sample. Different DNA sequences within this sample yield the same CDR3. V is TRBV6-5 and J is TRBJ1-5, with D possibly being TRBD1 (5 bases). Germline CDR1 MNHEY, CDR2 SVGAGI. The CDR3 is made up of 15 amino acids. V was cut by 6 bases and J by 3 bases, with 15 bases left in between. CDR3 residues: CASSLSGYPNQPQHF. The CDR3 coding sequence is TGTGCCAGCAGCCTTTCAGGGTACCCCAATCAGCCCCAGCATTTT.

This sequence joins TRBV2 and TRBJ1-5; D uncertain. With 6 bases removed from V and 13 bases from J, the gap between germline ends came to 19 bases. The length of the CDR3 is 13 residues. Germline V CDR1 and CDR2: SNHLY, FYNNEI. Written as DNA, the CDR3 is TGTGCCAGCAGGGAGGCGGTGATTGGACCACAGCATTTT. This gives the protein CASREAVIGPQHF.

The CDR3 DNA reads as TGTGCCAGTAGTCCTAGCGGGGGTGCTTACAATGAGCAGTTCTTC. Translating it yields CASSPSGGAYNEQFF. This chain links TRBV19 with TRBJ2-1, with TRBD2 identical over 10 bases. V dropped 5 bases and J dropped 4; count of bases not matched to a gene: 5. Per germline, CDR1 LNHDA and CDR2 SQIVND (reference sequence). CDR3 length: 15 amino acids.

This chain joins TRBV2 and TRBJ1-3; D is uncertain. The CDR3 loop spans 13 amino acids. CDR1 is SNHLY, CDR2 FYNNEI, per germline. V was clipped by 9 bases and J by 3 bases, with 12 bases between them. CDR3 region: CASAGRGGNTIYF. The CDR3 DNA reads as TGTGCCAGTGCGGGCCGGGGTGGAAACACCATATATTTT.

This clone was found once. The chain uses TRBV18 and TRBJ1-2, with 7 bases lining up with TRBD1. This CDR3 is built from 14 residues. V shed 5 bases, J shed 3 bases, and the junction held 6 bases outside the gene matches. Germline CDR1 KGHSH, CDR2 LQKENI. The chain's CDR3 is CASSSDRRDYGYTF. In DNA, the CDR3 is TGTGCCAGCTCATCGGACAGGAGAGACTATGGCTACACCTTC. Supplemented by reference TRBV18 and TRBJ1-2, the full variable domain reads NAGVMQNPRHLVRRRGQEARLRCSPMKGHSHVYWYRQLPEEGLKFMVYLQKENIIDESGMPKERFSAEFPKEGPSILRIQQVVRGDSAAYFCASSSDRRDYGYTFGSGTRLTVV.

V gene TRBV10-3 combines with J gene TRBJ1-2; TRBD1 matches 9 bases. The CDR3 contains 15 residues. The ends lost 2 bases at V and 4 bases at J; junction bases unmatched: 5. The germline V gene encodes CDR1 ENHRY and CDR2 SYGVKD. CDR3 bases: TGTGCCATCAGTGAGGACGGACAGGGGATCTATGGCTACACCTTC. It yields the protein CAISEDGQGIYGYTF.

The chain joins TRBV29-1 to TRBJ2-2; D may be TRBD2 (6 bases). V was clipped by 4 bases and J by 3 bases, with 15 bases between them. The CDR3 is 15 amino acids. CDR1 is SQVTM and CDR2 is ANQGSEA in the germline V gene. CDR3: CSVALAIRDTGELFF. The CDR3 nucleotides read TGCAGCGTTGCTCTAGCGATTAGGGACACCGGGGAGCTGTTTTTT.

This chain uses TRBV5-1 with TRBJ2-1, with 8 nucleotides matching TRBD2. The V gene's germline CDR1 is SGHRS and CDR2 YFSETQ. The CDR3 consists of 15 residues. With V trimmed by 3 bases and J by 6 bases, 8 bases remained unmatched. CDR3 coding DNA: TGCGCCAGCAGCTCTATAGCGGGGTCGGGCAATGAGCAGTTCTTC. It is translated as CASSSIAGSGNEQFF.

Written as DNA, the CDR3 is TGTGCCAGCAGTCAGAGGACTACCACAGATACGCAGTATTTT. It specifies CASSQRTTTDTQYF. The chain is built from TRBV25-1 and TRBJ2-3; perhaps TRBD2 as D (6 bases). Trimming took 5 bases from V and 2 from J, leaving 11 bases between them. The CDR3 has 14 amino acids. Germline V gene data show CDR1 as MGHDK and CDR2 as SYGVNS. The whole variable domain, filled in from reference TRBV25-1 and TRBJ2-3, reads EADIYQTPRYLVIGTGKKITLECSQTMGHDKMYWYQQDPGMELHLIHYSYGVNSTEKGDLSSESTVSRIRTEHFPLTLESARPSHTSQYLCASSQRTTTDTQYFGPGTRLTVL.

The chain recombines TRBV19 with TRBJ2-7; 7 bases are a match to TRBD2. The CDR3 runs to 15 residues. J was trimmed by 6 bases and V by 3 bases; bases with no gene match: 11. Germline CDR1 is LNHDA and CDR2 is SQIVND (reference sequence). The DNA of the CDR3 is TGTGCCAGTAGTATGACTGTTTGGGAGGGATTCGAGCAGTACTTC. Translation gives CASSMTVWEGFEQYF.

The chain combines TRBV5-6 with TRBJ2-3, with D possibly being TRBD1 (6 bases). The CDR3 totals 15 residues. Deletions cut 3 bases from V and 0 bases from J, with 11 bases between. The germline CDR1 and CDR2 sequences are SGHDT and YYEEEE. DNA of the CDR3: TGTGCCAGCAGCTGGGACACGGAAAGCACAGATACGCAGTATTTT. Translated: CASSWDTESTDTQYF.

The J gene is TRBJ2-1, the V gene TRBV27; 14 positions match TRBD2. The CDR3 contains 17 residues. Germline CDR1 and CDR2: MNHEY and SMNVEV (reference sequence). V lost 7 bases to trimming and J lost 6 bases; unmatched junction nucleotides: 11. The CDR3: CASNSRTSGRRTNEQFF. CDR3 nucleotides: TGTGCCAGCAACTCCAGGACTAGCGGGAGGAGGACCAATGAGCAGTTCTTC.

The chain uses TRBV19 and TRBJ2-7; D is perhaps TRBD2 (5 bases). The germline V and J ends were trimmed by 3 bases and 1 base, with 10 bases remaining between them. The germline V gene encodes CDR1 LNHDA and CDR2 SQIVND (reference sequence). CDR3 length equals 14 residues. CDR3 in DNA: TGTGCCAGTAGTATTAGCGAGAGGTCCTACGAGCAGTACTTC. Translated: CASSISERSYEQYF.

In the case of this clone: One junction end does not reproduce the germline sequence, and a read error may be involved. The chain recombines TRBV28 with TRBJ1-1; D is uncertain. This CDR3 region has 14 residues. Germline CDR1 reads MDHEN; CDR2 reads SYDVKM. The CDR3 DNA sequence: TGTGCCAGCAGTTTAAACGGGGTGAAAACTGAAGCTTTCTTT. This translates into CASSLNGVKTEAFF.

The chain joins TRBV7-3 to TRBJ2-2, with a weak D call TRBD2 (6 bases). Deletions cut 4 bases from V and 5 bases from J, with 14 bases between. The CDR3 covers 15 residues. CDR1 and CDR2 from the germline V gene are SGHTA and FQGTGA. The CDR3 region has the DNA TGTGCCAGCAGCTCCTGGGACTCCGGTACCGGGGAGCTGTTTTTT. This gives the protein CASSSWDSGTGELFF.